This entry lists 15 T cell receptor beta chains sequenced from one sample in a study of blood T cells in healthy people across ages. Then a second PCR, running roughly 7 to 11 cycles, was carried out with a sample-barcoded 5' primer and a J-beta primer mix. TCRdb called the 5' RACE reads again in MiXCR, with one record for every CDR3 protein. The profile shows roughly 1.4 million distinct CDR3 sequences, 59% of them singletons. Source material: blood. Source of these receptors: a man aged 18-30 years in good health.

A single count supports this clonotype. The chain links TRBV13 to TRBJ2-7, with D maybe TRBD1 (5 bases). Germline V gives CDR1 PRHDT, CDR2 FYEKMQ (reference sequence). V lost 4 bases to trimming and J lost 7 bases, with 14 bases between them. The length of the CDR3 is 13 residues. CDR3 coding DNA: TGTGCCAGCAGCTCCCCTTTAAGGGGTGAGCAGTACTTC. Protein sequence: CASSSPLRGEQYF.

CDR3 region: CATSVETSEQSTDTQYF. CDR3 nucleotides: TGTGCCACCAGTGTGGAGACTAGCGAGCAGAGCACAGATACGCAGTATTTT. V and J are TRBV24-1 and TRBJ2-3; 8 nucleotides line up with TRBD2. After removal of 5 bases from V and 0 bases from J, the junction contained 9 bases not matched to a gene. Germline CDR1 reads KGHDR; CDR2 reads SFDVKD. CDR3 length equals 17 residues.

This CDR3 is CASSFNGQGLHEQFF. The CDR3 DNA reads as TGTGCCAGCAGCTTTAATGGACAGGGACTCCATGAGCAGTTCTTC. The J gene is TRBJ2-1, the V gene TRBV13; TRBD1 aligns across 8 bases. The length of the CDR3 is 15 residues. CDR1 and CDR2 (germline): PRHDT, FYEKMQ (reference sequence). Trimming cost V 3 bases and J 8 bases; bases outside gene matches: 9.

The chain uses TRBV7-9 and TRBJ2-7, with D unresolved. V lost 5 bases and J lost 3, with 14 bases in between. Germline V lookup: CDR1 SEHNR, CDR2 FQNEAQ (reference sequence). The CDR3 consists of 14 residues. The CDR3 DNA follows: TGTGCCAGCAGCCCGGTCAGCCACTACTACGAGCAGTACTTC. Its protein is CASSPVSHYYEQYF.

The rearrangement uses TRBV6-5 and TRBJ1-3; no definite D call. Germline CDR1 MNHEY, CDR2 SVGAGI. The CDR3 extends over 13 amino acids. Trimming stripped 5 bases from V and 3 bases from J, with 8 bases between. The CDR3 region has the DNA TGTGCCAGCAGTGAGGTGGTTGGAAACACCATATATTTT. Translating gives CASSEVVGNTIYF.

V gene TRBV4-2 combines with J gene TRBJ2-3, with 7 bases identical to TRBD1. Germline values: CDR1 LGHNA, CDR2 YNFKEQ. The CDR3 totals 17 residues. V gave up 0 bases and J gave up 2 bases; unmatched junction bases: 8. The CDR3 region is CASSQEYRDRDTDTQYF. DNA for the CDR3: TGTGCCAGCAGCCAAGAATACCGGGACAGAGACACAGATACGCAGTATTTT.

This clonotype occurred a few times. This CDR3 reads CASSSPGQYQETQYF. CDR3 DNA: TGTGCCAGCAGTTCGCCCGGACAGTACCAAGAGACCCAGTACTTC. J is TRBJ2-5 and V is TRBV12-3 or TRBV12-4; possibly TRBD1 for D (6 bases). Deletions cut 4 bases from V and 0 bases from J, with 12 bases between. The CDR3 length is 15 residues.

This clonotype was observed a handful of times. The chain joins TRBV29-1 to TRBJ2-6; 9 bases are shared with TRBD2. Trimming at V came to 6 bases and at J to 3 bases, leaving 9 bases not matched to a gene. This CDR3 has 16 amino acids. The germline V gene encodes CDR1 SQVTM and CDR2 ANQGSEA. The CDR3 region is CSVGGGVSDGANVLTF. CDR3 nucleotides: TGCAGCGTCGGCGGGGGGGTTAGCGATGGGGCCAACGTCCTGACTTTC. Variable domain in full (rest from reference TRBV29-1 and TRBJ2-6): SAVISQKPSRDICQRGTSLTIQCQVDSQVTMMFWYRQQPGQSLTLIATANQGSEATYESGFVIDKFPISRPNLTFSTLTVSNMSPEDSSIYLCSVGGGVSDGANVLTFGAGSRLTVL.

This chain connects TRBV7-9 to TRBJ1-2, with a possible D match to TRBD1 (6 bases). The germline V and J ends were trimmed by 0 bases and 3 bases, with 14 bases remaining between them. The CDR3 loop spans 16 amino acids. The V gene's germline CDR1 is SEHNR and CDR2 FQNEAQ (reference sequence). Here the CDR3 reads CASSLAGADRHYGYTF. In DNA, the CDR3 is TGTGCCAGCAGCTTAGCGGGGGCCGACAGGCACTATGGCTACACCTTC.

The chain employs TRBV19 and TRBJ2-1; a possible D gene is TRBD2 (7 bases). Between the trimmed V and J ends, which lost 3 bases and 2 bases, there was a span of 11 bases. This CDR3 is 15 amino acids long. Germline V gives CDR1 LNHDA, CDR2 SQIVND (reference sequence). The CDR3 DNA is TGTGCCAGTAGTATTAACGGGGGGCCCTACAATGAGCAGTTCTTC. It is translated as CASSINGGPYNEQFF.

The table lists this clonotype with a few counts. This chain joins TRBV12-3 or TRBV12-4 and TRBJ2-3; tentative D call: TRBD2 (6 bases). With 8 bases removed from V and 0 bases from J, the gap between germline ends came to 15 bases. The CDR3 is made up of 15 amino acids. The DNA of the CDR3 is TGTGCCAGCTCACCAACGGGGAGGAGCACAGATACGCAGTATTTT. Translation gives CASSPTGRSTDTQYF.

The rearrangement uses TRBV29-1 and TRBJ2-4; D is possibly TRBD1 or TRBD2 (5 bases each). Trimming left V 1 base short and J 6 bases short, with 16 bases between. Germline CDR1 SQVTM, CDR2 ANQGSEA. The CDR3 is 15 residues long. CDR3 residues: CSVEVLGRGTNIQYF. Written as DNA, the CDR3 is TGCAGCGTTGAAGTTCTAGGACGGGGCACAAACATTCAGTACTTC.

This clonotype was seen only a few times. The CDR3 sequence: CSARTSGIYEQYF. CDR3 DNA: TGCAGTGCTCGGACTAGCGGGATCTACGAGCAGTACTTC. This chain links TRBV20-1 with TRBJ2-4, with 12 nucleotides matching TRBD2. The end of the DNA is better explained by TRBJ2-7, so the J call may be wrong. The CDR3 is made up of 13 amino acids. Germline V lookup: CDR1 DFQATT, CDR2 SNEGSKA (reference sequence).

The rearrangement joins TRBV25-1 to TRBJ1-2; D is unresolved. V was pared by 3 bases and J by 0 bases, with 8 bases between. The CDR3 length is 14 residues. Per the germline V gene, CDR1 is MGHDK and CDR2 is SYGVNS. The CDR3 DNA reads as TGTGCCAGCAGTGAGTCCGGGGCTAACTATGGCTACACCTTC. It encodes CASSESGANYGYTF.

This clonotype appeared a few times. The chain couples TRBV29-1 to TRBJ2-7, with 9 bases fitting TRBD1. The CDR3 length is 12 residues. Losses at the gene ends were 1 base for V and 6 bases for J; bases not matched to a gene: 1. CDR1 and CDR2 (germline): SQVTM, ANQGSEA. The CDR3 DNA reads TGCAGCGTTGAAGGGACAGGGGTCGAGCAGTACTTC. Amino acid sequence: CSVEGTGVEQYF.